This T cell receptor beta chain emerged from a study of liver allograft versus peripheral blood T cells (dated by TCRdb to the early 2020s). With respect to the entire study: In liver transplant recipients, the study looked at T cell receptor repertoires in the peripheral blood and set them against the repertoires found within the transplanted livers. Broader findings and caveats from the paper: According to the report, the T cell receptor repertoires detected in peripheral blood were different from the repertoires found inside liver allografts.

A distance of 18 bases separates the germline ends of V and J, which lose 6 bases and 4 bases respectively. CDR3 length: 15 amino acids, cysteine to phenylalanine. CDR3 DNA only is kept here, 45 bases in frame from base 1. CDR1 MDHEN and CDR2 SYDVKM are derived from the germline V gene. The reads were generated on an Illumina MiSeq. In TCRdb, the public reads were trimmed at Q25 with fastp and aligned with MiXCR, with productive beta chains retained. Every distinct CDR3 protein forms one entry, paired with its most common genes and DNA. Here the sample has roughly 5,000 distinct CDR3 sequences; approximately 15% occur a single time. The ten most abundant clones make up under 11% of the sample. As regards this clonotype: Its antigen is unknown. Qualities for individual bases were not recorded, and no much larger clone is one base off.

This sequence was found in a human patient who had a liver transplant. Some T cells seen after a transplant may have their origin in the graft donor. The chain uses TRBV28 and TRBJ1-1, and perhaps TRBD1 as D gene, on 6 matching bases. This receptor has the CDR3 CASRVTQGRGTEAFF. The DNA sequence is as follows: TGTGCCAGCAGGGTGACACAGGGTCGGGGCACTGAAGCTTTCTTT. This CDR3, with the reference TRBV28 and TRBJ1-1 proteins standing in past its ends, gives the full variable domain DVKVTQSSRYLVKRTGEKVFLECVQDMDHENMFWYRQDPGLGLRLIYFSYDVKMKEKGDIPEGYSVSREKKERFSLILESASTNQTSMYLCASRVTQGRGTEAFFGQGTRLTVV.